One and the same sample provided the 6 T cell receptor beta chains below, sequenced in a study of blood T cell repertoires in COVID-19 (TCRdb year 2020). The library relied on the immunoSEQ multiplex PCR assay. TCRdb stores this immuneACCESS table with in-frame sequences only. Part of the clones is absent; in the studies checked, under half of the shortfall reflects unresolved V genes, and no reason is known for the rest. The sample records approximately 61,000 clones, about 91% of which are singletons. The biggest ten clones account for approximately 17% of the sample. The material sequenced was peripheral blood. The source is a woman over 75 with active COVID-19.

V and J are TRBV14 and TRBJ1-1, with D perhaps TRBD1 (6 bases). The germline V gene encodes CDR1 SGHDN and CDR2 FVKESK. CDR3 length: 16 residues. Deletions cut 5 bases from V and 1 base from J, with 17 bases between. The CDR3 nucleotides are TGTGCCAGCAGCTTCCACGACAGGAACTCGAACACTGAAGCTTTCTTT. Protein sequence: CASSFHDRNSNTEAFF.

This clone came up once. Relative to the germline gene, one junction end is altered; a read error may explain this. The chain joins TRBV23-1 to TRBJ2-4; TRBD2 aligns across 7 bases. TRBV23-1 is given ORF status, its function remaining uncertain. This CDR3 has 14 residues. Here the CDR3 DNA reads TGCGCCAGCAGTCAATCGCGGGGGAAGACAAGGGGCGTCTTC. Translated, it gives CASSQSRGKTRGVF.

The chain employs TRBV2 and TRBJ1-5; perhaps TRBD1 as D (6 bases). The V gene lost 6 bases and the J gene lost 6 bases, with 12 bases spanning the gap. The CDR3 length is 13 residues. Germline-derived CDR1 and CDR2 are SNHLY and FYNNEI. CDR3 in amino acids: CASSTGRGQPQHF. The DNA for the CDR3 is TGTGCCAGCAGCACAGGGAGGGGTCAGCCCCAGCATTTT.

CDR3 in amino acids: CASSLASSGGTDTQYF. Here the CDR3 DNA reads TGTGCCAGCAGCTTAGCTTCCAGCGGGGGCACAGATACGCAGTATTTT. V and J are TRBV7-8 and TRBJ2-3; 7 bases agree with TRBD2. Germline V gives CDR1 SGHVS, CDR2 FQNEAQ. CDR3 length equals 16 residues. V shed 0 bases, J shed 1 base, and the junction held 4 bases outside the gene matches. Full variable domain (outside the CDR3, taken from reference TRBV7-8 and TRBJ2-3): GAGVSQSPRYKVAKRGQDVALRCDPISGHVSLFWYQQALGQGPEFLTYFQNEAQLDKSGLPSDRFFAERPEGSVSTLKIQRTQQEDSAVYLCASSLASSGGTDTQYFGPGTRLTVL.

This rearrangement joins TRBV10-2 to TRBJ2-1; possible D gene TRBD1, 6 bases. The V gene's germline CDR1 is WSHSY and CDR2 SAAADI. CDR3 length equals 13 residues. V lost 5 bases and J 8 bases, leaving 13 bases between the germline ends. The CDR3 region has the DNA TGCGCCAGCAGTCCGCAGGGGTTTCATGAGCAGTTCTTC. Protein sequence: CASSPQGFHEQFF.

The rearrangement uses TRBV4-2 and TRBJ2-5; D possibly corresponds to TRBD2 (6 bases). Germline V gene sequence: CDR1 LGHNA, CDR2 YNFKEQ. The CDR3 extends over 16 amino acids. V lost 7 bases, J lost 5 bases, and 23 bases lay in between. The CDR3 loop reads CASTGGTSLPGETQYF. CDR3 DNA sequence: TGTGCCAGCACTGGGGGGACCTCGCTCCCCGGGGAGACCCAGTACTTC.